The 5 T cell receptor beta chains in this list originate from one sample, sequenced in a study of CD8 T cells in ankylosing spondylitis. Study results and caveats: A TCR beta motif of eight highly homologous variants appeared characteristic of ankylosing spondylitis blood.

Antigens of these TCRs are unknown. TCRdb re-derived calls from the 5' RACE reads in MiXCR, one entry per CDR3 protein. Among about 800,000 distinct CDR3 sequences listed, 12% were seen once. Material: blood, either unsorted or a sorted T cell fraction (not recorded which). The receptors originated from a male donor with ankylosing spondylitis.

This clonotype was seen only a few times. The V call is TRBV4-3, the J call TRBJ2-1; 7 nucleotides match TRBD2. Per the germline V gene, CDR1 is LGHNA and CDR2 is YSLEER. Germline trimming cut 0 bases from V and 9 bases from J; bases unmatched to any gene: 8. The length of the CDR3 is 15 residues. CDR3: CASSQDIFREAEQFF. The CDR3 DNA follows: TGCGCCAGCAGCCAAGATATTTTTCGGGAGGCTGAGCAGTTCTTC.

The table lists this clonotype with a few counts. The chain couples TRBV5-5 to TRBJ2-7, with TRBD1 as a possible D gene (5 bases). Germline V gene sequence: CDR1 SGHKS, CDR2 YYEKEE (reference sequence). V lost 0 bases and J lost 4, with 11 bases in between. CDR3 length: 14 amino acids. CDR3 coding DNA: TGTGCCAGCAGCTTGGGACAGCCAGTTTACGAGCAGTACTTC. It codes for CASSLGQPVYEQYF.

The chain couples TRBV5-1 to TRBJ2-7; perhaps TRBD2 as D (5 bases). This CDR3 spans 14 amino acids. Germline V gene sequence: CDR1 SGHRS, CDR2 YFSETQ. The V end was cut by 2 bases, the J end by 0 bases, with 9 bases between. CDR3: CASSLMTNSYEQYF. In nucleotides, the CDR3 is TGCGCCAGCAGCTTAATGACTAACTCCTACGAGCAGTACTTC.

The CDR3 nucleotides are TGCGCCAGCAGCTTGGGTTGGGCAGACTATTCTGGGGCCAACGTCCTGACTTTC. Its protein product is CASSLGWADYSGANVLTF. This chain connects TRBV5-1 to TRBJ2-6; the D gene is possibly TRBD2 (5 bases). Germline V gene lookup returns CDR1 SGHRS and CDR2 YFSETQ. The CDR3 has 18 residues. V lost 0 bases to trimming and J lost 1 base, with 14 bases between them. The full variable domain, with the rest looked up from reference TRBV5-1 and TRBJ2-6, is KAGVTQTPRYLIKTRGQQVTLSCSPISGHRSVSWYQQTPGQGLQFLFEYFSETQRNKGNFPGRFSGRQFSNSRSEMNVSTLELGDSALYLCASSLGWADYSGANVLTFGAGSRLTVL.

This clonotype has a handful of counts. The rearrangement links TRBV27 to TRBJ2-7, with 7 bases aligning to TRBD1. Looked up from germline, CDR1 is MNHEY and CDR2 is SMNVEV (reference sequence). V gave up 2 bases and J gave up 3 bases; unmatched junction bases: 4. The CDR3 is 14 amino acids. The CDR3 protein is CASSLRDRHYEQYF. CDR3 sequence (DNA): TGTGCCAGCAGTTTACGGGACAGACACTACGAGCAGTACTTC.